This entry is about one T cell receptor beta chain. The assay was immunoSEQ multiplex PCR, and TCRdb's table has in-frame clones only and misses some. The sample lists over a million clones; about three quarters were seen once. The data derive from a study of shared clonotypes between healthy human individuals. CDR3 size: 14 residues. Germline V CDR1 and CDR2: MDHEN, SYDVKM. Trimming stripped 4 bases from V and 0 bases from J, with 4 bases between. The study drew its donors from healthy HIV-negative adults without recent acute infections or vaccinations. The split of CD4+ cells yielded CD45RA+ naive and CD45RA-negative memory subsets.

V is TRBV28 and J is TRBJ2-6, with unresolved D. Sequencing was performed on memory CD4+ T cells sorted from blood. The subset is: CD45RA-negative fraction. This receptor was obtained from a man aged 18 to 35 in good health. CDR3 in DNA: TGTGCCAGCAGTTCGTCCTCTGGGGCCAACGTCCTGACTTTC. It specifies CASSSSSGANVLTF.